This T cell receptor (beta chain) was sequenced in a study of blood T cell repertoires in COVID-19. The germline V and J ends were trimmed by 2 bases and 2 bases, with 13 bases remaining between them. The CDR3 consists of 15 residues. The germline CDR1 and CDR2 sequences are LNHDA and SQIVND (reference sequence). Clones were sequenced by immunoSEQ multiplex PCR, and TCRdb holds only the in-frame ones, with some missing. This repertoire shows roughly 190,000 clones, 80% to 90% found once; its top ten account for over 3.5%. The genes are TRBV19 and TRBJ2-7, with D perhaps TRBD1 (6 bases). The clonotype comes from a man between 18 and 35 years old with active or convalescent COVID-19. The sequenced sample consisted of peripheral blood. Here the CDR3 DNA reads TGTGCCAGTAGTATAACAGGGTGGGGGACCTACGAGCAGTACTTC. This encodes CASSITGWGTYEQYF.